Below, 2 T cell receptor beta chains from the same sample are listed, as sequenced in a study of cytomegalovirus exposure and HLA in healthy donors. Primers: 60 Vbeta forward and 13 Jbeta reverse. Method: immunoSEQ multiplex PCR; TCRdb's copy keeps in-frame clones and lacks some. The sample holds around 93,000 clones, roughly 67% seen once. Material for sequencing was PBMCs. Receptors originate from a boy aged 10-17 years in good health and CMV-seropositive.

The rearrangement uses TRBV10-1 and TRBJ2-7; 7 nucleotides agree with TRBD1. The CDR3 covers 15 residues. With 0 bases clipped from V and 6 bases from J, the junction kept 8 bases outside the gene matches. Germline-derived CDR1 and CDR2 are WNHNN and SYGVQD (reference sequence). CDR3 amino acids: CASSESVKGASEQYF. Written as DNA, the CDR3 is TGCGCCAGCAGTGAGTCTGTAAAGGGGGCAAGCGAGCAGTACTTC.

CDR3 DNA sequence: TGTGCCTGGGGAGCCCATAAAGCCCGGCACACTGAAGCTTTCTTT. Protein: CAWGAHKARHTEAFF. The chain uses TRBV30 and TRBJ1-1; D gene uncertain. V was pared by 5 bases and J by 3 bases, with 19 bases between. The CDR3 is 15 amino acids. Germline V gene lookup returns CDR1 GTSNPN and CDR2 SVGIG (reference sequence).